A selection of T cell receptor beta chains follows, all from one sample in a study. TCRdb fed the RT-PCR reads into MiXCR, producing one record per CDR3 protein. This table holds 550,000 to 750,000 distinct CDR3 sequences, about 14% found once. Source material: memory CD4+ T cells from blood. The receptors were sampled from a female donor in good health, serving as a healthy control. The CDR3 runs from the conserved cysteine through the conserved F or W. D genes are given only for firm matches. The size field is filled for only some rows; it gives once, few, many or a size class.

CSARVFGRSTLTGELFF	TGCAGTGCTAGAGTGTTCGGACGTTCAACACTGACCGGGGAGCTGTTTTTT	many	TRBJ2-2	TRBV20-1	.
CASGFSAGTQTTDTQYF	TGTGCTAGTGGTTTCTCCGCCGGGACCCAGACCACAGATACGCAGTATTTT	.	TRBJ2-3	TRBV12-5	.
CASSPRFQGSSYNEQFF	TGTGCCAGCAGCCCCCGGTTTCAGGGGAGCTCCTACAATGAGCAGTTCTTC	many	TRBJ2-1	TRBV7-8	.
CASSVRTGWTSNYGYTF	TGTGCCAGCAGTGTTCGTACAGGCTGGACATCTAACTATGGCTACACCTTC	.	TRBJ1-2	TRBV6-1	.
CASSDSFEQFF	TGTGCCAGCAGTGACAGTTTCGAGCAGTTCTTC	many	TRBJ2-1	TRBV7-3	.
CASKLEGRSSYNEQFF	TGTGCCAGCAAATTGGAGGGCCGGAGCTCCTACAATGAGCAGTTCTTC	.	TRBJ2-1	TRBV6-1	.
CSARAAEGLRNTGELFF	TGCAGTGCTAGAGCTGCCGAGGGGCTCCGGAACACCGGGGAGCTGTTTTTT	.	TRBJ2-2	TRBV20-1	.
CASSFRGGYTF	TGTGCCAGCAGCTTTAGGGGAGGCTACACCTTC	few	TRBJ1-2	TRBV7-2	.
CASSKAWTNTEAFF	TGTGCCAGCAGCAAAGCTTGGACAAACACTGAAGCTTTCTTT	few	TRBJ1-1	TRBV21-1	.
CSARGGSGADTQYF	TGCAGTGCTAGAGGGGGGAGTGGGGCAGATACGCAGTATTTT	many	TRBJ2-3	TRBV20-1	.
CASSRGFSEVWEQYF	TGTGCCAGCAGTCGCGGCTTTAGTGAGGTTTGGGAGCAGTACTTC	many	TRBJ2-7	TRBV7-2	.
CASSLYQGANYGYTF	TGTGCCAGCAGTTTATATCAGGGGGCGAACTATGGCTACACCTTC	many	TRBJ1-2	TRBV12-3/TRBV12-4	TRBD1
CSARDWLTYEQYF	TGCAGTGCGAGGGACTGGCTAACCTACGAGCAGTACTTC	many	TRBJ2-7	TRBV20-1	.
CASSLWATGELFF	TGTGCCAGCAGCTTGTGGGCCACCGGGGAGCTGTTTTTT	.	TRBJ2-2	TRBV5-4	.
CASSNGLPGDTQYF	TGTGCCAGCAGCAACGGACTCCCGGGGGATACGCAGTATTTT	.	TRBJ2-3	TRBV5-4	.
CAISQQGVAYNEQFF	TGTGCCATCAGTCAACAGGGGGTAGCGTACAATGAGCAGTTCTTC	few	TRBJ2-1	TRBV10-3	TRBD1
CASSGTPGYGGYTF	TGTGCCAGCAGTGGAACACCAGGGTACGGTGGCTACACCTTC	once	TRBJ1-2	TRBV6-2/TRBV6-3	.
CASSLRPHTEAFF	TGTGCCAGCAGCTTGAGGCCGCACACTGAAGCTTTCTTT	few	TRBJ1-1	TRBV7-2	.
CATSFDREYEQYF	TGTGCCACCAGCTTCGACAGGGAATACGAGCAGTACTTC	many	TRBJ2-7	TRBV15	TRBD1
CASRWVDSNTGELFF	TGTGCCAGCAGATGGGTTGACTCGAACACCGGGGAGCTGTTTTTT	.	TRBJ2-2	TRBV6-2/TRBV6-3	.
CSANLAGGPYEQYF	TGCAGTGCTAACCTAGCGGGAGGGCCTTACGAGCAGTACTTC	.	TRBJ2-7	TRBV20-1	TRBD2
CSVVGTGNTEAFF	TGCAGCGTTGTGGGGACAGGGAACACTGAAGCTTTCTTT	.	TRBJ1-1	TRBV29-1	TRBD1
CSVCPVTSLEGGGDEQYF	TGCAGCGTTTGTCCGGTGACTAGCTTAGAGGGGGGGGGCGACGAGCAGTACTTC	few	TRBJ2-7	TRBV29-1	.
CASSLTGAATNEKLFF	TGTGCCAGCAGCCTGACAGGGGCTGCAACTAATGAAAAACTGTTTTTT	.	TRBJ1-4	TRBV28	TRBD1
CASSLAGGSYEQYF	TGTGCCAGCAGTTTAGCTGGCGGCTCCTACGAGCAGTACTTC	many	TRBJ2-7	TRBV12-3/TRBV12-4	.
CSAKPTGLFTEAFF	TGCAGTGCTAAACCGACAGGGTTGTTCACTGAAGCTTTCTTT	.	TRBJ1-1	TRBV20-1	TRBD1
CASSLGGLRTATQYF	TGTGCCAGCAGTTTAGGGGGACTCCGAACAGCGACCCAGTACTTC	many	TRBJ2-5	TRBV28	.
CASSLEVADTQYF	TGCGCCAGCAGCTTGGAGGTCGCAGATACGCAGTATTTT	many	TRBJ2-3	TRBV5-1	.
CASSQGPSRREQYF	TGCGCCAGCAGCCAAGGCCCTAGCCGGCGGGAGCAGTACTTC	many	TRBJ2-7	TRBV4-1	.
CASSSTDLRGNIQYF	TGTGCCAGCTCATCGACGGACCTCAGGGGTAACATTCAGTACTTC	few	TRBJ2-4	TRBV18	.
CASTPGHLYGYTF	TGTGCCAGCACTCCGGGACACCTCTATGGCTACACCTTC	.	TRBJ1-2	TRBV12-3/TRBV12-4	.
CASSVSSVGEQYF	TGTGCCAGCAGCGTATCGTCTGTTGGGGAGCAGTACTTC	.	TRBJ2-7	TRBV9	.
CSALTGATVPLHF	TGCAGTGCTTTGACAGGGGCGACTGTACCCCTCCACTTT	few	TRBJ1-6	TRBV20-1	TRBD1
CASSLYQTQYF	TGTGCCAGCAGCTTATATCAGACCCAGTACTTC	few	TRBJ2-5	TRBV11-2	.
CASSLSASRAADTQYF	TGTGCCAGCAGCTTATCTGCTTCCAGGGCTGCGGATACGCAGTATTTT	few	TRBJ2-3	TRBV7-3	.
CASSYYGLSGNTIYF	TGTGCCAGCAGTTACTATGGCCTCTCTGGAAACACCATATATTTT	few	TRBJ1-3	TRBV6-6	.
CASSSFPTGGSSGANVLTF	TGTGCCAGCAGTTCCTTCCCGACAGGCGGCAGCTCTGGGGCCAACGTCCTGACTTTC	few	TRBJ2-6	TRBV6-2/TRBV6-3	.